This T cell receptor beta chain was identified in a study of Graves' ophthalmopathy and Graves' hyperthyroidism. The sample holds many counts of this clonotype. The CDR3 consists of 19 residues. With 4 bases clipped from V and 2 bases from J, the junction kept 13 bases outside the gene matches. The TCR beta CDR3 regions underwent amplification from RNA transcripts. HTBI primers primed a first-round RT-PCR, and a second-round multiplex PCR followed. One entry per CDR3 protein, called by TCRdb with MiXCR from the multiplex PCR reads. The sample has 300,000 to 450,000 distinct CDR3 sequences; about 15% are singletons.

The specimen sequenced was peripheral blood. The chain joins TRBV12-3 or TRBV12-4 to TRBJ2-5, with TRBD2 matching 13 bases. This TCR derives from an adult woman with stable Graves' hyperthyroidism. CDR3 bases: TGTGCCAGCAGTTCGCGGACTAGCGGGAGTGGGTGGTCTCAAGAGACCCAGTACTTC. It codes for CASSSRTSGSGWSQETQYF.